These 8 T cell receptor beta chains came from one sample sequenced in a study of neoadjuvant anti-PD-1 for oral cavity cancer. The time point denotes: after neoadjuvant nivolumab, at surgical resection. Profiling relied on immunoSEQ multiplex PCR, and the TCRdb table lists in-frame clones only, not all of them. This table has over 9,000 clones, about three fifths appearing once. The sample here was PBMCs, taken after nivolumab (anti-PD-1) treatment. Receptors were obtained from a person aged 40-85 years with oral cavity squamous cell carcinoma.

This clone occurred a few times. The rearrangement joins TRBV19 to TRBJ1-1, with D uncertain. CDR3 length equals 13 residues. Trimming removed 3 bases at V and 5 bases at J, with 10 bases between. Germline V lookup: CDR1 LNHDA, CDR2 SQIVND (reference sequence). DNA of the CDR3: TGTGCCAGTAGTATGGTTGCGGGGACTGAAGCTTTCTTT. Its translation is CASSMVAGTEAFF.

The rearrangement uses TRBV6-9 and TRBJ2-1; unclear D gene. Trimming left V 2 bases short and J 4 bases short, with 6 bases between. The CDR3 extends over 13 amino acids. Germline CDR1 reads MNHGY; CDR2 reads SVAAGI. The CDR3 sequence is CASSYVFYNEQFF. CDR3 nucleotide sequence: TGTGCCAGCAGTTATGTTTTTTACAATGAGCAGTTCTTC.

CDR3 sequence (DNA): TGCGCCAGCAGCCAAGGGCAGGTGAACACTGAAGCTTTCTTT. It yields the protein CASSQGQVNTEAFF. The chain links TRBV4-1 to TRBJ1-1; D remains unclear. V was trimmed by 1 base and J by 0 bases, leaving 6 bases between them. The germline gives CDR1 MGHRA, CDR2 YSYEKL. There are 14 residues in the CDR3.

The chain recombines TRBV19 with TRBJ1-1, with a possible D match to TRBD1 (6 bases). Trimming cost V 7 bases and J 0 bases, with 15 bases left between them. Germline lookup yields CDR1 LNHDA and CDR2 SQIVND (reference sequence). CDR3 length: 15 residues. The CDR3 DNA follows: TGTGCCAGTACCAAAGGGGGAGACTTGAACACTGAAGCTTTCTTT. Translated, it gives CASTKGGDLNTEAFF.

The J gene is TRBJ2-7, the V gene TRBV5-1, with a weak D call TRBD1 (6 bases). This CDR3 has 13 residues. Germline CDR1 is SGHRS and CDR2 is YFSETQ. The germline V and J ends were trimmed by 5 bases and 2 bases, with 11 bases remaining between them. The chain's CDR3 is CASRDRMTYEQYF. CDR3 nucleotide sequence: TGCGCCAGCAGGGACAGAATGACCTACGAGCAGTACTTC.

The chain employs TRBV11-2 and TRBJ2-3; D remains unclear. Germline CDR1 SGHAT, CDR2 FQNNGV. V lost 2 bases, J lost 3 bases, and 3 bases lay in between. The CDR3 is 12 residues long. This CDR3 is CASSLTTDTQYF. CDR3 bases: TGTGCCAGCAGCTTAACTACAGATACGCAGTATTTT.

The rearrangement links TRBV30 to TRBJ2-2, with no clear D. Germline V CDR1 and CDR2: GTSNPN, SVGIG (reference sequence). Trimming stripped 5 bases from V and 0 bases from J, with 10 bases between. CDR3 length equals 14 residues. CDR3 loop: CAWDQTPNTGELFF. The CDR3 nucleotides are TGTGCCTGGGATCAGACTCCGAACACCGGGGAGCTGTTTTTT. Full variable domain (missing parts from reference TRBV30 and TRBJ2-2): SQTIHQWPATLVQPVGSPLSLECTVEGTSNPNLYWYRQAAGRGLQLLFYSVGIGQISSEVPQNLSASRPQDRQFILSSKKLLLSDSGFYLCAWDQTPNTGELFFGEGSRLTVL.

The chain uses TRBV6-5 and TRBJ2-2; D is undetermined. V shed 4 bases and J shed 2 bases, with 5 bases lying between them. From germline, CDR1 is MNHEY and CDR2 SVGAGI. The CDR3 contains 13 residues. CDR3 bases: TGTGCCAGCAGTTCCACAAACACCGGGGAGCTGTTTTTT. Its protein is CASSSTNTGELFF.